A single sample is the source of the 18 T cell receptor beta chains below, sequenced in a study of cytomegalovirus exposure and HLA in healthy donors. The PCR made use of 60 Vbeta and 13 Jbeta primers. Sequencing used immunoSEQ multiplex PCR; TCRdb keeps in-frame clones, though not all of them. This sample carries 150,000 to 200,000 clones, around 79% of them seen once, and the ten largest clones take 7.4%. Material: PBMCs. Receptors were obtained from a male donor in good health and CMV-seropositive.

The chain recombines TRBV19 with TRBJ1-6; no clear D. This CDR3 is 15 amino acids long. Germline V gene data show CDR1 as LNHDA and CDR2 as SQIVND (reference sequence). V was shortened by 5 bases and J by 6 bases, with 14 bases between the two germline ends. Here the CDR3 DNA reads TGTGCCAGTAGTCGTGATTCTGACTCTAATTCACCCCTCCACTTT. It translates to CASSRDSDSNSPLHF.

This chain links TRBV10-2 with TRBJ1-5; D is possibly TRBD1 (6 bases). The ends were cut back, 0 bases at V and 7 bases at J, with 16 bases in the middle. This CDR3 is built from 16 residues. Germline loops: CDR1 WSHSY, CDR2 SAAADI. In nucleotides, the CDR3 is TGCGCCAGCAGTGAGTCGAGTGGGGGCGGAACACAGCCCCAGCATTTT. Protein product: CASSESSGGGTQPQHF.

V gene TRBV27 combines with J gene TRBJ1-6, with TRBD1 as a possible D gene (5 bases). V gave up 3 bases and J gave up 7 bases, with 7 bases separating them. The CDR3 runs 13 residues. The V gene's germline CDR1 is MNHEY and CDR2 SMNVEV (reference sequence). The CDR3 loop is CASSFGGNSPLHF. As DNA, the CDR3 is TGTGCCAGCAGTTTCGGGGGGAATTCACCCCTCCACTTT.

The chain has TRBV28 and TRBJ2-3; TRBD2 aligns across 14 bases. The CDR3 sequence is 18 residues long. CDR1 and CDR2 (germline): MDHEN, SYDVKM. Trimming removed 0 bases from V and 5 bases from J; junction bases left unmatched: 7. The CDR3: CASSLWGGTSGGGDTQYF. CDR3 in DNA: TGTGCCAGCAGTTTATGGGGTGGGACTAGCGGGGGAGGAGATACGCAGTATTTT. The full variable domain, completed using reference TRBV28 and TRBJ2-3, is DVKVTQSSRYLVKRTGEKVFLECVQDMDHENMFWYRQDPGLGLRLIYFSYDVKMKEKGDIPEGYSVSREKKERFSLILESASTNQTSMYLCASSLWGGTSGGGDTQYFGPGTRLTVL.

This clone was detected only a few times. The gene calls are TRBV2 and TRBJ1-6, with 8 bases that match TRBD1. CDR1 is SNHLY and CDR2 is FYNNEI in the germline V gene. J was trimmed by 7 bases and V by 8 bases; bases with no gene match: 7. The CDR3 is 14 amino acids. The CDR3 sequence is CASVLDRVNSPLHF. The CDR3 region has the DNA TGTGCCAGCGTACTGGACAGGGTGAATTCACCCCTCCACTTT.

Concerning this clone itself: Other DNA sequences of this sample code for an identical CDR3. This sequence joins TRBV30 and TRBJ2-2; D unclear. The CDR3 extends over 13 amino acids. Germline V gene lookup returns CDR1 GTSNPN and CDR2 SVGIG (reference sequence). The germline V and J ends were trimmed by 0 bases and 2 bases, with 4 bases remaining between them. The CDR3, as DNA: TGTGCCTGGAGTGTCCTCAACACCGGGGAGCTGTTTTTT. Its translation is CAWSVLNTGELFF.

This chain uses TRBV19 with TRBJ2-2; D gene ambiguous. This CDR3 comprises 13 residues. Germline V lookup: CDR1 LNHDA, CDR2 SQIVND (reference sequence). V lost 1 base to trimming and J lost 9 bases, with 9 bases between them. CDR3 sequence reads: CASSIAEHRELFF. The CDR3 coding sequence is TGTGCCAGTAGTATAGCGGAGCACCGGGAGCTGTTTTTT.

This chain links TRBV6-5 with TRBJ1-3; unclear D gene. CDR3 size: 13 residues. Trimming took 5 bases from V and 4 from J, leaving 9 bases between them. Looked up from germline, CDR1 is MNHEY and CDR2 is SVGAGI. CDR3 sequence reads: CASSPRLGNTIYF. The DNA for the CDR3 is TGTGCCAGCAGTCCAAGACTGGGAAACACCATATATTTT.

The chain recombines TRBV9 with TRBJ2-3; tentative D call: TRBD1 (5 bases). The CDR3 consists of 12 residues. The V gene's germline CDR1 is SGDLS and CDR2 YYNGEE. Trimming took off 3 bases at V and 5 bases at J, with 7 bases between the two ends. This CDR3 reads CASSATVDTQYF. The DNA for the CDR3 is TGTGCCAGCAGCGCGACAGTAGATACGCAGTATTTT.

The chain is built from TRBV18 and TRBJ1-1, with D possibly TRBD1 on 6 matching bases. The CDR3 runs 16 residues. V shed 6 bases and J shed 1 base, with 18 bases lying between them. CDR1 KGHSH and CDR2 LQKENI come from the germline V gene. This CDR3 is CASSLGSGGTNTEAFF. CDR3 in DNA: TGTGCCAGCTCCCTCGGGTCTGGGGGCACGAACACTGAAGCTTTCTTT.

The chain couples TRBV11-1 to TRBJ2-2, with 9 nucleotides matching TRBD2. V shed 3 bases and J 7 bases; nucleotides not matched to a gene: 3. The CDR3 is 14 residues long. Germline V CDR1 and CDR2: SGHAT, FQDESV (reference sequence). CDR3 sequence reads: CASSFGTSIGELFF. The DNA for the CDR3 is TGTGCCAGCAGCTTTGGGACTAGCATCGGGGAGCTGTTTTTT. The whole variable domain, filled in from reference TRBV11-1 and TRBJ2-2, reads EAEVAQSPRYKITEKSQAVAFWCDPISGHATLYWYRQILGQGPELLVQFQDESVVDDSQLPKDRFSAERLKGVDSTLKIQPAELGDSAMYLCASSFGTSIGELFFGEGSRLTVL.

This clone was detected only once. The rearrangement links TRBV7-6 to TRBJ2-1, with TRBD2 matching over 7 bases. The CDR3 covers 12 residues. Unmatched junction bases numbered 10, after V lost 8 bases and J lost 12 bases. The germline V gene has CDR1 SGHVS and CDR2 FNYEAQ. The DNA for the CDR3 is TGTGCCAGCTCCCGGGCCGGGACTACGCAGTTCTTC. This sequence encodes CASSRAGTTQFF.

The chain uses TRBV19 and TRBJ1-1; a weak D match, TRBD1 (5 bases). Germline V gene sequence: CDR1 LNHDA, CDR2 SQIVND (reference sequence). The CDR3 sequence is 14 residues long. Trimming took 5 bases from V and 7 from J, leaving 17 bases between them. In nucleotides, the CDR3 is TGTGCCAGTAGTGTGAGACTCAGACAGAATGAAGCTTTCTTT. Protein sequence: CASSVRLRQNEAFF.

The V call is TRBV7-9, the J call TRBJ2-6; unclear D gene. Between the trimmed V and J ends, which lost 4 bases and 4 bases, there was a span of 5 bases. The CDR3 has 13 residues. Germline V gene lookup returns CDR1 SEHNR and CDR2 FQNEAQ (reference sequence). The CDR3 coding sequence is TGTGCCAGCAGCTCTCTCGGGGCCAACGTCCTGACTTTC. Protein sequence: CASSSLGANVLTF.

The genes are TRBV2 and TRBJ2-1; unclear D gene. In germline, CDR1 is SNHLY, CDR2 FYNNEI. With 6 bases removed from V and 6 bases from J, the gap between germline ends came to 18 bases. The CDR3 sequence is 15 residues long. The CDR3 DNA reads TGTGCCAGCAGCCCTCCCTTGTCCCCGTCCAATGAGCAGTTCTTC. Translation gives CASSPPLSPSNEQFF.

J is TRBJ1-2 and V is TRBV6-5, with TRBD1 identical over 7 bases. The CDR3 totals 13 residues. V was clipped by 5 bases and J by 4 bases; unmatched bases: 4. Germline CDR1 MNHEY, CDR2 SVGAGI. The CDR3 nucleotides read TGTGCCAGCAGTACAACAGGGGCCTATGGCTACACCTTC. Encoded protein: CASSTTGAYGYTF.

The J gene is TRBJ2-2, the V gene TRBV11-3; D remains unclear. The germline V gene has CDR1 SGHNT and CDR2 YENEEA. This CDR3 contains 12 residues. V was cut by 5 bases and J by 2 bases, with 3 bases left in between. The CDR3 loop reads CASSLNTGELFF. CDR3 coding DNA: TGTGCCAGCAGCCTCAACACCGGGGAGCTGTTTTTT.

This clone was counted a few times. The chain carries TRBV5-1 and TRBJ2-1; possibly TRBD1 for D (6 bases). CDR1 is SGHRS and CDR2 is YFSETQ in the germline V gene. V was clipped by 4 bases and J by 6 bases, with 20 bases between them. The CDR3 sequence is 16 residues long. CDR3 residues: CASSTLDSLVINEQFF. The CDR3 DNA reads TGCGCCAGCAGCACTCTGGACAGTTTGGTCATCAATGAGCAGTTCTTC.